This T cell receptor (beta chain) appears in the sequencing data of a study of shared clonotypes between healthy human individuals. Measured with immunoSEQ multiplex PCR; TCRdb has only the in-frame clones, and not every one. The repertoire holds about 600,000 clones, around 97% seen once, with approximately 0.057% in the top ten. Donors, healthy HIV-negative adults, lacked recent acute infections or vaccinations. The donors were all Caucasian adults (living in Nashville, Tennessee). The sample was naive CD4+ T cells sorted from blood. Documented subset: CD45RA+ positively selected. The clonotype originates from a woman under 40 in good health.

Here the CDR3 DNA reads TGTGCCAGCAGTCTAGGGAGGTCAGGAACAGATACGCAGTATTTT. It is translated as CASSLGRSGTDTQYF. The J gene is TRBJ2-3, the V gene TRBV28; D possibly corresponds to TRBD2 (6 bases). From germline, CDR1 is MDHEN and CDR2 SYDVKM. The CDR3 runs to 15 residues. Trimming stripped 5 bases from V and 3 bases from J, with 15 bases between.